Described below is a single TCR beta chain sequence and its context. An end of the junction differs from the germline gene, which may be a read error. Original analysis: Reference gene primer amplification yielded estimated nucleated cell counts. Sequencing was performed with immunoSEQ multiplex PCR; in TCRdb, only in-frame clones are kept and a portion is missing. V and J calls and clone size are as listed in that table; D and trimming were resolved from the DNA. The profile shows about 320,000 clones, roughly 85% of them singletons. This entry comes from a study of blood T cell repertoires in COVID-19. Turning to the study itself: The study drew acute and convalescent COVID-19 samples from the United States, Italy and Spain. T cells, B-cell-depleted T cells, or PBMCs provided the cDNA or gDNA that served as material.

Germline V gives CDR1 LNHDA, CDR2 SQIVND (reference sequence). This CDR3 is 13 amino acids long. Source material: PBMCs or T cells enriched from blood (not recorded which). This chain joins TRBV19 and TRBJ2-4; D remains ambiguous. This clonotype originated in a woman in her 30s who had been exposed to COVID-19. The CDR3 loop reads CASKVTAQNIQYF. Here the CDR3 DNA reads TGTGCCAGTAAAGTAACAGCCCAAAACATTCAGTACTTC.